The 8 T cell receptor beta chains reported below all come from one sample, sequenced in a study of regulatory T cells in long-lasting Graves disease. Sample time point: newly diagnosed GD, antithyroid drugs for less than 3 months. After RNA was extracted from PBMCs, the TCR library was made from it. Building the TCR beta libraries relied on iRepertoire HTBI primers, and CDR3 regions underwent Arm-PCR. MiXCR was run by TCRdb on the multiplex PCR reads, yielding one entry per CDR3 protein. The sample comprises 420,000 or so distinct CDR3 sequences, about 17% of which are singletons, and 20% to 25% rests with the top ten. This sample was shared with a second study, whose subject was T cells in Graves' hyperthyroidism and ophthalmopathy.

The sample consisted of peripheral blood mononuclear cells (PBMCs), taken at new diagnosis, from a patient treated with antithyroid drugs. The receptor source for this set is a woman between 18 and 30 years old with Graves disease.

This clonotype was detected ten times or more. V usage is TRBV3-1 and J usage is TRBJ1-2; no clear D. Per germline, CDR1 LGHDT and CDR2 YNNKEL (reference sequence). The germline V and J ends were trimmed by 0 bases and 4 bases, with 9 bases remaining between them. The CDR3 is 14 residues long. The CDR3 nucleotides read TGTGCCAGCAGCCAAGAGGGGTATGTCTATGGCTACACCTTC. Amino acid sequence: CASSQEGYVYGYTF.

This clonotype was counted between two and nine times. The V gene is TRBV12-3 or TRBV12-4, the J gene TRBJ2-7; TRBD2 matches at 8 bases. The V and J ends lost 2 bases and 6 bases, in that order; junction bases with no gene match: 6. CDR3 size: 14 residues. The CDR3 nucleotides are TGTGCCAGCAGTTTACGGGAGGGACGGGCCGAGCAGTACTTC. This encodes CASSLREGRAEQYF.

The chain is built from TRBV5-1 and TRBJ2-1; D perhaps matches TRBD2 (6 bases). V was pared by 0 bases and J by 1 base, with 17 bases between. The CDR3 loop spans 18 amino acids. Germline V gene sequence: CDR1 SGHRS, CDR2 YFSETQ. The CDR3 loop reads CASSLGALATLSYNEQFF. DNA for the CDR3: TGCGCCAGCAGCTTGGGAGCCCTAGCGACCCTTTCCTACAATGAGCAGTTCTTC.

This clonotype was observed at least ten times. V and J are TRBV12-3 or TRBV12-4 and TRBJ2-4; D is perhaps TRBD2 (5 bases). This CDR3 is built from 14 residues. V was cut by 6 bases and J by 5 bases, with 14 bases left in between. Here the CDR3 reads CASRPLRAENIQYF. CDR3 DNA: TGTGCCAGCAGACCCTTGAGGGCCGAAAACATTCAGTACTTC.

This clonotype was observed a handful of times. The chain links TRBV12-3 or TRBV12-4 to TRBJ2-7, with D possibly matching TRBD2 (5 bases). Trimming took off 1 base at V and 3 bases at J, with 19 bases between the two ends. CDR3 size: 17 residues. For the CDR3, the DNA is TGTGCCAGCAGTTTAGGCCCCCTCGGGTCGGGAATCTACGAGCAGTACTTC. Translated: CASSLGPLGSGIYEQYF.

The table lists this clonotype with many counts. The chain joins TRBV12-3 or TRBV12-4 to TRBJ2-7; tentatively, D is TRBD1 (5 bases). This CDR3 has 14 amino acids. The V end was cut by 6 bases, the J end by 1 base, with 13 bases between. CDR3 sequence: CASSPDTSSYEQYF. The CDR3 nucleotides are TGTGCCAGCAGCCCGGACACCTCTTCCTACGAGCAGTACTTC.

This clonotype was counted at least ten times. The chain's CDR3 is CSATAGQTYNEQFF. CDR3 nucleotide sequence: TGCAGTGCTACCGCGGGGCAGACTTACAATGAGCAGTTCTTC. The gene calls are TRBV20-1 and TRBJ2-1, with D possibly TRBD2 on 6 matching bases. CDR1 DFQATT and CDR2 SNEGSKA come from the germline V gene (reference sequence). The V end lost 4 bases, the J end lost 4 bases, and 14 bases lay between the germline ends. This CDR3 spans 14 amino acids.

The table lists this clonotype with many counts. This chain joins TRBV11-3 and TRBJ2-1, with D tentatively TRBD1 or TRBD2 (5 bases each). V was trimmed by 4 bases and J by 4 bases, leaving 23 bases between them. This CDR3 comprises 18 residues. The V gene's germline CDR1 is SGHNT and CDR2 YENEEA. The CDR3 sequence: CASSYSSEAYGAYNEQFF. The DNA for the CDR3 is TGTGCCAGCAGCTACTCTTCCGAGGCATACGGGGCATACAATGAGCAGTTCTTC.